This TCR beta chain was captured in a study of T-cell memory formation after mild COVID-19. This CDR3 comprises 12 residues. Per germline, CDR1 SQVTM and CDR2 ANQGSEA. Losses at the gene ends were 4 bases for V and 3 bases for J; bases not matched to a gene: 3. One entry per CDR3 protein, called by TCRdb with MiXCR from the 5' RACE reads. The repertoire has some 97,000 distinct CDR3 sequences, 11% of them found once; the top ten carry roughly two fifths. The sequencing sample was made of PBMCs or a T cell subset sorted from them (not recorded which). The sequence was collected from a man between 18 and 29 years old who had mild COVID-19 (a few samples of this study predate the infection). Cell type and time point are not known. J is TRBJ2-7 and V is TRBV29-1, with 7 nucleotides matching TRBD1. The CDR3, as DNA: TGCAGCGTTGTGCCAGGGGGCTACGAGCAGTACTTC. Its protein product is CSVVPGGYEQYF.